A selection of T cell receptor beta chains follows, all from one sample in a study of T cell repertoires in cytomegalovirus infection. MiXCR was run by TCRdb on the reads, yielding one entry per CDR3 protein. The table shows around 740,000 distinct CDR3 sequences, with 35% to 45% occurring only once. The sample was PBMCs. The source is a human donor in good health (CMV status not recorded). Some clones in this sample may be carry-over from other donors' samples. Each CDR3 is given with its conserved first and last residue. D genes are given only for firm matches. Not all rows give a size; the values are once, few, many and, for expanded clones, a class.

j_call cdr3_length v_call clone_size d_call cdr3_nt cdr3_aa
TRBJ2-3 16 TRBV4-2 few NA TGTGCCAGCAGCCAAGATACTGGGATCTTCACAGATACGCAGTATTTT CASSQDTGIFTDTQYF
TRBJ2-7 13 TRBV28 NA NA TGTGCCAGCAACCCGGGATCCACCTACGAGCAGTACTTC CASNPGSTYEQYF
TRBJ2-2 16 TRBV7-2 many NA TGTGCCAGCAGCTTAGTTACAGGGATAGGTAGCGGGGAGCTGTTTTTT CASSLVTGIGSGELFF
TRBJ2-5 14 TRBV5-5 NA NA TGTGCCAGCAGCTTGGGGGGCCCGCAGGCGACCCAGTACTTC CASSLGGPQATQYF
TRBJ2-2 16 TRBV4-2 NA TRBD2 TGTGCCAGCAGCCAGGCAGCGGGAGGGCCGGCCGGGGAGCTGTTTTTT CASSQAAGGPAGELFF
TRBJ2-1 14 TRBV6-1 many TRBD2 TGTGCCAGCTACTTGGTAGCGGGAGCCAATGAGCAGTTCTTC CASYLVAGANEQFF
TRBJ2-7 11 TRBV28 NA NA TGTGCCAGCAATCGGGGGTACGAGCAGTACTTC CASNRGYEQYF
TRBJ2-3 14 TRBV19 few TRBD2 TGTGCCAGTAGTACCGGACTAGCTACAGATACGCAGTATTTT CASSTGLATDTQYF
TRBJ2-3 15 TRBV27 few TRBD2 TGTGCCAGCAGGAAGACTAGCGGGGTAAAAGATACGCAGTATTTT CASRKTSGVKDTQYF
TRBJ2-3 17 TRBV20-1 NA NA TGCAGTGCTAGAGATTCCGGAGAGCGGGTGAGCACAGATACGCAGTATTTT CSARDSGERVSTDTQYF
TRBJ2-3 16 TRBV12-3/TRBV12-4 few TRBD1 TGTGCCAGCAGTTTACGGGACAGGGGACGCACAGATACGCAGTATTTT CASSLRDRGRTDTQYF
TRBJ2-7 16 TRBV27 few NA TGTGCCAGCAGTTCGAGAAGCGGGCCGAGCTCCTACGAGCAGTACTTC CASSSRSGPSSYEQYF